This T cell receptor beta chain was identified in a study of immune evolution from preneoplasia to lung adenocarcinoma. Study details: HLA loss of heterozygosity: 5.5% to 8.5% AIS, about 15% MIA, about 35% ADC, none AAH.

On this clone itself: Its cognate antigen is unknown.

General observations from the study: Highest clonality occurred in KRAS-mutant, not EGFR-mutant or double wild-type, nodules. Normal lung had the highest top T cell clone frequencies.

Germline V gene lookup returns CDR1 SGHRS and CDR2 YFSETQ. J was trimmed by 3 bases and V by 5 bases; bases with no gene match: 5. The length of the CDR3 is 15 residues. TCRdb keeps only in-frame clones here, not all; method: immunoSEQ multiplex PCR. The profile shows 8,400 or so clones, 81% of them singletons. This chain links TRBV5-1 with TRBJ2-2, with 9 positions matching TRBD1. The specimen was FFPE invasive lung adenocarcinoma tissue. The receptor's source is a person in their fifties with lung adenocarcinoma. The DNA of the CDR3 is TGCGCCAGCAGGTCGGGACAGGGATACACCGGGGAGCTGTTTTTT. Translated: CASRSGQGYTGELFF.